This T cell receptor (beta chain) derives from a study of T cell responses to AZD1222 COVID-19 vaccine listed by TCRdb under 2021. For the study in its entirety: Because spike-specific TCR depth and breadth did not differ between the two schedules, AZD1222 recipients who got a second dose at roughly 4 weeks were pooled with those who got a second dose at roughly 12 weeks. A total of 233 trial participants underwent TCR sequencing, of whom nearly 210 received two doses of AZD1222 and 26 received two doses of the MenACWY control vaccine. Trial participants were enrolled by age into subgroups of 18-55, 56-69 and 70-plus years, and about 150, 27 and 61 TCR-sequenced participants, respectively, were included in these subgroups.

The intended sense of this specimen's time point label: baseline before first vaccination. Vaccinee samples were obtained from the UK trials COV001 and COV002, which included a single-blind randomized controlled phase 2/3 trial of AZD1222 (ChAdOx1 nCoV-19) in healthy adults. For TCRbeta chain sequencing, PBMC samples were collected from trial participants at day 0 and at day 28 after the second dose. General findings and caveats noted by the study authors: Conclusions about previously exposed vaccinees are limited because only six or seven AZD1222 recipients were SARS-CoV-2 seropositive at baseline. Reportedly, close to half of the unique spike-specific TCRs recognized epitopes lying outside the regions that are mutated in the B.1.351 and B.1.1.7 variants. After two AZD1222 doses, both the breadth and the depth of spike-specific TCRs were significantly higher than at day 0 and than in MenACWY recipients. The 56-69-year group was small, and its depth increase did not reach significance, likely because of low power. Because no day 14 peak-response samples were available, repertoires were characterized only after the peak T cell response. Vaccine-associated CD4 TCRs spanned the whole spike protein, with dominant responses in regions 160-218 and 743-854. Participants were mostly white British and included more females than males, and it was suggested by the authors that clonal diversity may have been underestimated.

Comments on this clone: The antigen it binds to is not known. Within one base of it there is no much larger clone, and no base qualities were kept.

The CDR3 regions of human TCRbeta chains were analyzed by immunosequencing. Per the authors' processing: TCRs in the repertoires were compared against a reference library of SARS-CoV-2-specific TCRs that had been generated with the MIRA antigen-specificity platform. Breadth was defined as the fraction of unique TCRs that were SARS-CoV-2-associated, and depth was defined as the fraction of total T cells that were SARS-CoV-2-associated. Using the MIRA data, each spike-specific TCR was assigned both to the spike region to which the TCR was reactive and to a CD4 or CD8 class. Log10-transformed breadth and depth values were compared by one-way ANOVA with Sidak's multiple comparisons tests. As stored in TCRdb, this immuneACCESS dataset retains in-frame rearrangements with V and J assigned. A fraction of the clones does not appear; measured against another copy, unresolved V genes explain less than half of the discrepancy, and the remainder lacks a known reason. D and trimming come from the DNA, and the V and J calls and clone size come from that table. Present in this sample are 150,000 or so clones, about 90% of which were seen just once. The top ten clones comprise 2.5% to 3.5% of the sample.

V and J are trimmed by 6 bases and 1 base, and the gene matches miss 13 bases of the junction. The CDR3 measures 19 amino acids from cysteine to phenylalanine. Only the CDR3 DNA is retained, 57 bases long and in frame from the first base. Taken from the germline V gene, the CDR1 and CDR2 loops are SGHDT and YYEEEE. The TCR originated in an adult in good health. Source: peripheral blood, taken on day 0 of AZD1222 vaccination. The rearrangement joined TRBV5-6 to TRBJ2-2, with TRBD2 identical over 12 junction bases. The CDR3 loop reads CASNPWSTSGGWNTGELFF. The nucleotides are TGTGCCAGCAACCCATGGTCGACTAGCGGGGGCTGGAACACCGGGGAGCTGTTTTTT.